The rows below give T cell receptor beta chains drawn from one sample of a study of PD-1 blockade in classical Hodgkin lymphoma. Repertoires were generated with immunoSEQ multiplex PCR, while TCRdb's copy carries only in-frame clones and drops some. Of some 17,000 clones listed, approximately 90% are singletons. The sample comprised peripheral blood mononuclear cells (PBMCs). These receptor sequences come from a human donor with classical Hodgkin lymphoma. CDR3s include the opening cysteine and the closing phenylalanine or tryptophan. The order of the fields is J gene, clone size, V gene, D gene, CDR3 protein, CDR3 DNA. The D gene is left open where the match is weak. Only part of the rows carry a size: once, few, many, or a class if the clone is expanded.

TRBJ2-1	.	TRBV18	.	CASSPRENEQFF	TGTGCCAGCTCACCACGGGAGAATGAGCAGTTCTTC
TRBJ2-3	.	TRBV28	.	CASSLTLAQDTQYF	TGTGCCAGCAGTTTGACCCTGGCCCAAGATACGCAGTATTTT
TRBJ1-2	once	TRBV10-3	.	CAISDLTGHKDYGYTF	TGTGCCATCAGTGATCTGACAGGACACAAGGACTATGGCTACACCTTC
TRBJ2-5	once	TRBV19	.	CASSMSGGQETQYF	TGTGCCAGTAGTATGTCTGGGGGACAAGAGACCCAGTACTTC
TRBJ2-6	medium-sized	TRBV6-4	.	CASSAEETGANVLTF	TGTGCCAGCAGTGCCGAAGAGACTGGGGCCAACGTCCTGACTTTC
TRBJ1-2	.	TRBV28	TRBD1	CASSPTFLTGGEYGYTF	TGTGCCAGCAGTCCTACCTTTCTAACAGGGGGCGAATATGGCTACACCTTC
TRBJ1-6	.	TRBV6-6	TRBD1	CASSPTGEYNSPLHF	TGTGCCAGCAGTCCCACAGGGGAATATAATTCACCCCTCCACTTT
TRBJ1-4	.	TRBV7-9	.	CASSSSGQLGEKLFF	TGTGCCAGCAGCTCAAGCGGACAGTTAGGAGAAAAACTGTTTTTT
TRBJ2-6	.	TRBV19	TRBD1	CASSVTGGGGANVLTF	TGTGCCAGTAGTGTAACAGGGGGCGGTGGGGCCAACGTCCTGACTTTC
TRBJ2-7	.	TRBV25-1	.	CASSEGGGNSYEQYF	TGTGCCAGCAGTGAAGGAGGCGGAAACTCCTACGAGCAGTACTTC
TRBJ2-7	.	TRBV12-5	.	CASGSHLGFEQYF	TGTGCTAGTGGTTCCCATTTGGGTTTCGAGCAGTACTTC
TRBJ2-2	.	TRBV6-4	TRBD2	CASSDSRAGDTGELFF	TGTGCCAGCAGTGACTCGAGAGCGGGAGACACCGGGGAGCTGTTTTTT
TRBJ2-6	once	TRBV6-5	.	CASSYRRSSGANVLTF	TGTGCCAGCAGTTACCGTAGGAGCTCTGGGGCCAACGTCCTGACTTTC
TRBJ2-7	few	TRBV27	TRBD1	CASSPTGTGGEQYF	TGTGCCAGCAGCCCCACCGGGACAGGGGGCGAGCAGTACTTC
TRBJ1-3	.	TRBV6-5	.	CASSITTGFGNTIYF	TGTGCCAGCAGTATAACCACAGGTTTTGGAAACACCATATATTTT
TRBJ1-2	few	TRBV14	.	CASSQDRVGTLFYGYTF	TGTGCCAGCAGCCAAGATCGGGTCGGCACCCTTTTCTATGGCTACACCTTC
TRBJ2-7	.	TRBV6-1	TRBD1	CASGRDRGVYEQYF	TGTGCCAGCGGCCGGGACAGGGGCGTTTACGAGCAGTACTTC
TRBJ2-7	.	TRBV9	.	CASSVGLASPYEQYF	TGTGCCAGCAGCGTGGGTCTAGCATCCCCCTACGAGCAGTACTTC
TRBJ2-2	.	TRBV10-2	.	CASSLLGSGELFF	TGCGCCAGCAGTTTACTAGGGTCCGGGGAGCTGTTTTTT
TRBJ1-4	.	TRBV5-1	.	CASSLALAGSEKLFF	TGCGCCAGCAGCTTGGCCTTAGCGGGAAGTGAAAAACTGTTTTTT
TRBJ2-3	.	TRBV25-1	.	CASRATASTDTQYF	TGTGCCAGCAGGGCAACAGCTAGCACAGATACGCAGTATTTT
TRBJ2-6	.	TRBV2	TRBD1	CASSPRGQGSVLTF	TGTGCCAGCAGCCCCAGGGGACAGGGAAGCGTCCTGACTTTC
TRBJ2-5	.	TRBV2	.	CASSVYRDGTQYF	TGTGCCAGCAGTGTTTACAGGGACGGGACCCAGTACTTC
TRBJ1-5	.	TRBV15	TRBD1	CATSTRQGQPQHF	TGTGCCACCAGCACCCGACAGGGTCAGCCCCAGCATTTT
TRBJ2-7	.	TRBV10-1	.	CASSRDPTYEQYF	TGCGCCAGCAGTCGGGACCCCACCTACGAGCAGTACTTC
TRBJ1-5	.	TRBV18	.	CASSPDQGANQPQHF	TGTGCCAGCTCACCAGACCAAGGGGCCAATCAGCCCCAGCATTTT
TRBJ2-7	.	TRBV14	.	CASSLNSIGQTYEQYF	TGTGCCAGCAGCCTAAACTCTATCGGACAGACCTACGAGCAGTACTTC
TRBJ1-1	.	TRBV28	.	CASSEGGNTEAFF	TGTGCCAGCAGCGAGGGGGGGAACACTGAAGCTTTCTTT
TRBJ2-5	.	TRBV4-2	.	CASSQGQQETQYF	TGTGCCAGCAGCCAAGGACAGCAAGAGACCCAGTACTTC
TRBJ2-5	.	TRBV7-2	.	CASSSRCGTQETQYF	TGTGCCAGCAGCTCCAGGTGCGGGACCCAAGAGACCCAGTACTTC
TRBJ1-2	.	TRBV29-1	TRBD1	CSVRQGVYGYTF	TGCAGCGTCCGACAGGGTGTCTATGGCTACACCTTC
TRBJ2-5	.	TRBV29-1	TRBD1	CSVWDRGLETQYF	TGCAGCGTTTGGGACAGGGGCCTAGAGACCCAGTACTTC
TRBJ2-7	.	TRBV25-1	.	CASSDGHKSYEQYF	TGTGCCAGCAGTGATGGCCACAAATCCTACGAGCAGTACTTC
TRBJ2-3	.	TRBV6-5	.	CASSSPRTDTQYF	TGTGCCAGCAGCTCACCCCGCACAGATACGCAGTATTTT
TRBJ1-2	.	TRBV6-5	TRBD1	CASSRQGSSNYGYTF	TGTGCCAGCAGCCGACAGGGGAGCTCTAACTATGGCTACACCTTC
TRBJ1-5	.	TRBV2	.	CASQYSNQPQHF	TGTGCCAGCCAATACTCGAATCAGCCCCAGCATTTT
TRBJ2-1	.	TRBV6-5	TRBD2	CASSTSGDEQFF	TGTGCCAGCAGTACTAGCGGCGATGAGCAGTTCTTC
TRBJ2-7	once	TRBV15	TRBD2	CATSRDLPLAGEPYEQYF	TGTGCCACCAGCAGAGACCTCCCACTAGCGGGAGAACCGTACGAGCAGTACTTC
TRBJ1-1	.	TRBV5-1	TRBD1	CASSRVRQGGYMDTEAFF	TGCGCCAGCAGCCGAGTTCGACAGGGAGGGTATATGGACACTGAAGCTTTCTTT
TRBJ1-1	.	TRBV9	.	CASSVVGSSAFF	TGTGCCAGCAGCGTAGTGGGGAGCTCAGCTTTCTTT
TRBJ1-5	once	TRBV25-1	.	CASSDGTGSNQPQHF	TGTGCCAGCAGTGATGGGACGGGTAGCAATCAGCCCCAGCATTTT
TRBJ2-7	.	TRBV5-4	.	CASRASRDRYEQYF	TGTGCCAGCAGAGCATCTAGGGATCGCTACGAGCAGTACTTC
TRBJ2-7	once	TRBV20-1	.	CSARDKYEQYF	TGCAGTGCTAGGGACAAGTACGAGCAGTACTTC
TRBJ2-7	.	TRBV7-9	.	CASRPRGDGYEQYF	TGTGCCAGCAGACCAAGGGGGGACGGCTACGAGCAGTACTTC
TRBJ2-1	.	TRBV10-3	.	CAISVGKDNEQFF	TGTGCCATCAGTGTCGGGAAAGACAATGAGCAGTTCTTC
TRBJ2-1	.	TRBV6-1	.	CASTGPPFRNEQFF	TGTGCCAGCACCGGGCCTCCCTTTCGCAATGAGCAGTTCTTC
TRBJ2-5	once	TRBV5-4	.	CASSIREETQYF	TGTGCCAGCAGCATCAGGGAGGAGACCCAGTACTTC
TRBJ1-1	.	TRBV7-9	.	CASSLVGRRTEAFF	TGTGCCAGCAGCTTAGTGGGGCGGAGGACTGAAGCTTTCTTT
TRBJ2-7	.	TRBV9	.	CASSVDLAPYEQYF	TGTGCCAGCAGCGTAGATCTAGCTCCCTACGAGCAGTACTTC
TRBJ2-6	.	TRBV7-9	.	CASSSYGDLLPGANVLTF	TGTGCCAGCAGCTCATACGGGGATCTTCTCCCTGGGGCCAACGTCCTGACTTTC
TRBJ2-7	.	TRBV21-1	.	CASNLGTGGSEQYF	TGTGCCAGTAATCTCGGGACAGGGGGTTCCGAGCAGTACTTC
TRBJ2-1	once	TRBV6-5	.	CASSPIGNEQFF	TGTGCCAGCAGTCCCATTGGCAATGAGCAGTTCTTC
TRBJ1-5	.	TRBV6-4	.	CASSEIGRGQPQHF	TGTGCCAGCAGTGAGATCGGACGTGGTCAGCCCCAGCATTTT
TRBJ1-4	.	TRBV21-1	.	CASSIDTGTDNEKLFF	TGTGCCAGCAGCATCGATACCGGGACAGATAATGAAAAACTGTTTTTT
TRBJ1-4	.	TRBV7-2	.	CASSPRGPANEKLFF	TGTGCCAGCAGCCCCCGGGGTCCAGCTAATGAAAAACTGTTTTTT
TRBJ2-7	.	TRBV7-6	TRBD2	CASSRGVLAESYEQYF	TGTGCCAGCAGTCGTGGGGTACTAGCGGAGTCCTACGAGCAGTACTTC
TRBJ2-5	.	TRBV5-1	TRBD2	CASSLHLAGGPRETQYF	TGCGCCAGCAGCTTGCATCTAGCGGGAGGGCCGAGAGAGACCCAGTACTTC